The source of this TCR beta chain is a study of T cell responses to AZD1222 COVID-19 vaccine. This table comes from immunoSEQ multiplex PCR, and its TCRdb copy is limited to in-frame clones, with some not included. The sample has about 170,000 clones; roughly 92% are singletons. Findings and caveats of the study: Donor demographics were predominantly white British with a female majority; clonal diversity may be underestimated. Repertoire collection took place solely once the T cell response had peaked. At study baseline, merely six AZD1222 recipients were seropositive.

Of note for this clone: The target antigen is unknown.

In germline, CDR1 is SGDLS, CDR2 YYNGEE. V was cut by 0 bases and J by 0 bases, with 7 bases left in between. The CDR3 has 15 residues. This chain links TRBV9 with TRBJ2-1; D is unclear. The sample was peripheral blood, taken on day 0 of AZD1222 vaccination. The receptor's source is an adult in good health. DNA for the CDR3: TGTGCCAGCAGCGTAGACAGCCACTCCTACAATGAGCAGTTCTTC. It translates to CASSVDSHSYNEQFF.